The sequence of this TCR beta chain was determined in a study of identifying expanded T cells in peripheral blood. Study-wide points: Across healthy donors, higher total template counts meant significantly greater approximately 2-week count variance. Over approximately two and four weeks, about 15 and 19 clones changed, versus approximately 1.2 between replicates.

Collection occurred without any documented infections or immune events in donors. Notes on this clone: What it recognizes is unknown.

The CDR3 is 14 residues long. In germline, CDR1 is LGHNA, CDR2 YSLEER. V lost 6 bases and J lost 1, with 12 bases in between. Measured with immunoSEQ multiplex PCR; TCRdb has only the in-frame clones, and not every one. The sample shows roughly 100,000 clones, 85% to 90% of them seen only once. This TCR was sampled from a person aged 18 to 75 in good health. Sequencing was performed on blood. V usage is TRBV4-3 and J usage is TRBJ1-1, with D unclear. In DNA, the CDR3 is TGCGCCAGCAGTCATTCGGGAGGGAACACTGAAGCTTTCTTT. Its protein product is CASSHSGGNTEAFF.